These 32 T cell receptor beta chains came from one sample sequenced in a study of T cells after yellow fever vaccination. TCRdb re-analysed the 5' RACE reads in MiXCR, keeping a single row per CDR3 protein. The sample carries about 85,000 distinct CDR3 sequences, 10% to 15% recorded once. The material was CD8+ T cells not binding an NS4B(214-222) dextramer, sorted from PBMCs, obtained approximately 22 days after the first yellow fever vaccination. These TCRs come from a man between 18 and 29 years old who received the YFV17D yellow fever vaccine.

This chain connects TRBV10-3 to TRBJ2-3; either TRBD1 or TRBD2 may fit D (6 bases each). This CDR3 has 16 amino acids. The V gene lost 2 bases and the J gene lost 0 bases, with 12 bases spanning the gap. Germline-derived CDR1 and CDR2 are ENHRY and SYGVKD. CDR3 nucleotide sequence: TGTGCCATCAGTGAGGTGGGGGGCCTAAGCACAGATACGCAGTATTTT. It specifies CAISEVGGLSTDTQYF.

This clonotype was counted a few times. J is TRBJ2-3 and V is TRBV4-2, with 7 bases fitting TRBD2. The CDR3 spans 17 residues. Trimming took 1 base from V and 2 from J; bases not matched to a gene: 9. Germline V gene lookup returns CDR1 LGHNA and CDR2 YNFKEQ. CDR3 in amino acids: CASSQVAGTSATDTQYF. Here the CDR3 DNA reads TGTGCCAGCAGCCAAGTGGCAGGCACTAGCGCCACAGATACGCAGTATTTT.

Only a few counts were recorded for this clonotype. J is TRBJ1-5 and V is TRBV6-1; D remains ambiguous. V lost 4 bases, J lost 8 bases, and 15 bases lay in between. The CDR3 totals 14 residues. Germline V lookup: CDR1 MNHNS, CDR2 SASEGT. In DNA, the CDR3 is TGTGCCAGCAGTGGTGATGCGGGCTCGGAGCCCCAGCATTTT. Translated, it gives CASSGDAGSEPQHF.

The chain is built from TRBV4-1 and TRBJ1-1; D unclear. Germline CDR1 reads MGHRA; CDR2 reads YSYEKL. The CDR3 is 15 residues long. The V end was cut by 0 bases, the J end by 5 bases, with 13 bases between. The CDR3 region has the DNA TGCGCCAGCAGCCAAGACTTCGGGAGTGGAACTGAAGCTTTCTTT. This sequence encodes CASSQDFGSGTEAFF.

This clonotype was observed a handful of times. The chain is built from TRBV5-1 and TRBJ2-1; maybe TRBD1 (6 bases). The CDR3 is 16 residues long. Germline CDR1 SGHRS, CDR2 YFSETQ. Trimming took off 3 bases at V and 0 bases at J, with 13 bases between the two ends. The CDR3 region is CASSSWTVPSYNEQFF. The CDR3 DNA follows: TGCGCCAGCAGCTCCTGGACAGTACCCTCCTACAATGAGCAGTTCTTC.

V is TRBV6-2 or TRBV6-3 and J is TRBJ1-2, with D unclear. Trimming took 0 bases from V and 4 from J, leaving 15 bases between them. The CDR3 covers 16 residues. Germline values: CDR1 MNHEY, CDR2 SVGEGT. CDR3 DNA: TGTGCCAGCAGTTACTCGAGATTAGGGAGTCCCTATGGCTACACCTTC. This encodes CASSYSRLGSPYGYTF.

The chain links TRBV27 to TRBJ1-5; no clear D gene. Trimming took off 0 bases at V and 7 bases at J, with 13 bases between the two ends. Germline CDR1 MNHEY, CDR2 SMNVEV (reference sequence). CDR3 length: 15 residues. Written as DNA, the CDR3 is TGTGCCAGCAGTTTATCGATAGAGGGCGGGCAGCCCCAGCATTTT. Residues: CASSLSIEGGQPQHF.

The chain combines TRBV12-3 or TRBV12-4 with TRBJ2-5; 9 nucleotides line up with TRBD2. The CDR3 runs 14 residues. The ends lost 5 bases at V and 7 bases at J; junction bases unmatched: 8. The CDR3 coding sequence is TGTGCCAGCAGTGCCGCGGGGGGGGAAGGGACCCAGTACTTC. Protein sequence: CASSAAGGEGTQYF.

J is TRBJ2-1 and V is TRBV12-3 or TRBV12-4; perhaps TRBD2 as D (6 bases). V lost 8 bases and J 9 bases, leaving 14 bases between the germline ends. This CDR3 has 12 residues. As DNA, the CDR3 is TGTGCCAGCGGCGACTGGGGGGTTGAGCAGTTCTTC. Encoded protein: CASGDWGVEQFF.

In its sample, this clonotype was seen a few times. The chain has TRBV3-1 and TRBJ2-2; 12 bases fit TRBD1. There are 16 residues in the CDR3. Germline values: CDR1 LGHDT, CDR2 YNNKEL (reference sequence). V was pared by 3 bases and J by 6 bases, with 5 bases of the junction left unmatched. CDR3 DNA sequence: TGTGCCAGCAGCCATCTGGGACAGGGGGCCCCCGGGGAGCTGTTTTTT. It yields the protein CASSHLGQGAPGELFF.

The rearrangement joins TRBV20-1 to TRBJ2-1; 8 nucleotides agree with TRBD1. Per the germline V gene, CDR1 is DFQATT and CDR2 is SNEGSKA (reference sequence). V was clipped by 6 bases and J by 8 bases; unmatched bases: 3. The CDR3 runs 11 residues. Here the CDR3 DNA reads TGCAGTGCAAGACAGGGGTATGAGCAGTTCTTC. This codes for CSARQGYEQFF.

There are a few counts of this clonotype. The chain combines TRBV9 with TRBJ1-4; unclear D gene. The CDR3 runs 16 residues. V was trimmed by 4 bases and J by 7 bases, leaving 20 bases between them. Germline lookup yields CDR1 SGDLS and CDR2 YYNGEE. The CDR3 spells CASSPWSSGRSEKLFF. As DNA, the CDR3 is TGTGCCAGCAGCCCTTGGTCGTCCGGGAGGAGTGAAAAACTGTTTTTT.

In its sample, this clonotype was seen a few times. The rearrangement joins TRBV29-1 to TRBJ2-1, with TRBD1 matching 9 bases. The CDR3 is 12 amino acids. Germline trimming cut 7 bases from V and 7 bases from J; bases unmatched to any gene: 5. From germline, CDR1 is SQVTM and CDR2 ANQGSEA. CDR3 in amino acids: CSARTGANEQFF. The CDR3 coding sequence is TGCAGCGCCCGGACAGGGGCTAATGAGCAGTTCTTC.

This chain joins TRBV12-3 or TRBV12-4 and TRBJ1-4, with D perhaps matching TRBD1 (5 bases). Trimming cost V 6 bases and J 8 bases, with 16 bases left between them. The CDR3 consists of 14 residues. DNA of the CDR3: TGTGCCAGCAGCCCCGGGACCACGTTCGAAAAACTGTTTTTT. Amino acids: CASSPGTTFEKLFF.

V gene TRBV9 combines with J gene TRBJ1-1; D is unclear. With 0 bases removed from V and 4 bases from J, the gap between germline ends came to 7 bases. Germline CDR1 is SGDLS and CDR2 is YYNGEE. The CDR3 is made up of 13 amino acids. The CDR3 protein is CASSVEWGTEAFF. The CDR3 DNA follows: TGTGCCAGCAGCGTAGAGTGGGGCACTGAAGCTTTCTTT.

This clonotype was seen only a few times. This chain connects TRBV20-1 to TRBJ1-3, with TRBD1 as a possible D gene (6 bases). Germline lookup yields CDR1 DFQATT and CDR2 SNEGSKA (reference sequence). V was cut by 6 bases and J by 8 bases, with 32 bases left in between. The CDR3 has 18 amino acids. The CDR3 DNA is TGCAGTGCCCTCTTGCGCGACAGGAGCTTACCCTGGGAAGACACCATATATTTT. Amino acids: CSALLRDRSLPWEDTIYF.

This clonotype was detected a few times. The chain joins TRBV12-3 or TRBV12-4 to TRBJ1-5; tentative D call: TRBD1 (5 bases). The CDR3 is made up of 14 amino acids. With 3 bases removed from V and 3 bases from J, the gap between germline ends came to 9 bases. The DNA of the CDR3 is TGTGCCAGCAGTTTGACAGCCCCCAATCAGCCCCAGCATTTT. Translating gives CASSLTAPNQPQHF.

The genes are TRBV27 and TRBJ2-1; possibly TRBD1 for D (5 bases). Per the germline V gene, CDR1 is MNHEY and CDR2 is SMNVEV (reference sequence). Between the trimmed V and J ends, which lost 5 bases and 0 bases, there was a span of 14 bases. The CDR3 runs to 16 residues. Here the CDR3 DNA reads TGTGCCAGCAGTCCCTTCGACAGAAGCTCCTACAATGAGCAGTTCTTC. It is translated as CASSPFDRSSYNEQFF.

This clonotype has ten or more counts. This sequence joins TRBV12-3 or TRBV12-4 and TRBJ2-2, with a weak D call TRBD2 (5 bases). Trimming took 3 bases from V and 2 from J, leaving 13 bases between them. This CDR3 comprises 16 residues. CDR3 loop: CASSFNRDPNTGELFF. Here the CDR3 DNA reads TGTGCCAGCAGTTTTAACCGGGATCCTAACACCGGGGAGCTGTTTTTT.

This clonotype has more than one count but fewer than ten. The rearrangement joins TRBV20-1 to TRBJ2-3; D is perhaps TRBD2 (5 bases). The CDR3 sequence is 15 residues long. Trimming stripped 3 bases from V and 6 bases from J, with 19 bases between. Germline CDR1 and CDR2: DFQATT and SNEGSKA (reference sequence). This chain's CDR3 is CSASRLYGETDTQYF. CDR3 sequence (DNA): TGCAGTGCTAGTCGGCTCTATGGGGAGACGGATACGCAGTATTTT.

In this sample, this clonotype turned up a few times. CDR3: CASSPGGSYEQYF. CDR3 nucleotide sequence: TGCGCCAGCAGCCCAGGGGGCTCCTACGAGCAGTACTTC. V usage is TRBV4-1 and J usage is TRBJ2-7; 7 bases match TRBD1. The CDR3 sequence is 13 residues long. Germline CDR1 reads MGHRA; CDR2 reads YSYEKL. V lost 4 bases, J lost 0 bases, and 0 bases stayed unmatched.

This clonotype was picked up many times. The gene calls are TRBV4-2 and TRBJ1-6; TRBD1 aligns across 11 bases. CDR1 and CDR2 from the germline V gene are LGHNA and YNFKEQ. Germline trimming cut 0 bases from V and 9 bases from J; bases unmatched to any gene: 4. The CDR3 has 16 amino acids. As DNA, the CDR3 is TGTGCCAGCAGCCAAGATCGGGGGACAGGGGGTTCACCCCTCCACTTT. Translation: CASSQDRGTGGSPLHF.

This clonotype was seen ten or more times. The chain joins TRBV5-6 to TRBJ2-2; no reliable D call. V lost 4 bases and J 7 bases, leaving 17 bases between the germline ends. This CDR3 contains 15 residues. CDR1 is SGHDT, CDR2 YYEEEE, per germline. CDR3 protein: CASSPSVTNLGELFF. In DNA form, the CDR3 reads TGTGCCAGCAGCCCGTCCGTAACCAACCTCGGGGAGCTGTTTTTT.

This clonotype was recorded a few times. The V gene is TRBV7-2, the J gene TRBJ2-7; 7 bases agree with TRBD1. The V and J ends lost 5 bases and 6 bases, in that order; junction bases with no gene match: 10. CDR3 size: 14 residues. Germline CDR1 reads SGHTA; CDR2 reads FQGNSA. CDR3: CASSPRTGSAEQYV. CDR3 DNA: TGTGCCAGCAGCCCCCGGACAGGCTCTGCCGAGCAGTACGTC.

The chain carries TRBV7-3 and TRBJ2-3; D is unclear. The V end was cut by 8 bases, the J end by 5 bases, with 14 bases between. In germline, CDR1 is SGHTA, CDR2 FQGTGA. The CDR3 contains 13 residues. The CDR3 loop reads CASRTGPEDTQYF. Written as DNA, the CDR3 is TGTGCCAGCCGAACTGGACCAGAAGATACGCAGTATTTT. Combining the CDR3 with reference TRBV7-3 and TRBJ2-3 gives the whole variable domain GAGVSQTPSNKVTEKGKYVELRCDPISGHTALYWYRQSLGQGPEFLIYFQGTGAADDSGLPNDRFFAVRPEGSVSTLKIQRTERGDSAVYLCASRTGPEDTQYFGPGTRLTVL.

J is TRBJ2-5 and V is TRBV7-9; 7 positions match TRBD2. V lost 8 bases, J lost 5 bases, and 8 bases stayed unmatched. The CDR3 sequence is 13 residues long. Germline loops: CDR1 SEHNR, CDR2 FQNEAQ (reference sequence). CDR3 in amino acids: CASEPGGWETQYF. In nucleotides, the CDR3 is TGTGCCAGCGAGCCGGGGGGATGGGAGACCCAGTACTTC.

This clonotype was counted only a few times. The chain carries TRBV6-6 and TRBJ2-5, with 8 positions matching TRBD1. Germline loops: CDR1 MNHNY, CDR2 SVGAGI (reference sequence). The junction had 7 bases not matched to a gene; V was cut back by 6 bases and J by 7 bases. This CDR3 spans 13 amino acids. The CDR3 nucleotides read TGTGCCAGCAGCACACAGGGGGAAGGGACCCAGTACTTC. This sequence encodes CASSTQGEGTQYF.

This clonotype was seen a handful of times. This chain connects TRBV2 to TRBJ2-7, with 9 nucleotides matching TRBD1. V shed 5 bases, J shed 3 bases, and the junction held 5 bases outside the gene matches. Germline V gene sequence: CDR1 SNHLY, CDR2 FYNNEI. The CDR3 extends over 14 amino acids. The CDR3 region is CASSRTGDVYEQYF. The CDR3, as DNA: TGTGCCAGCAGTAGGACAGGGGACGTCTACGAGCAGTACTTC.

There are a few counts of this clonotype. This chain's CDR3 is CASSGEGAIEAFF. The CDR3 bases are TGCGCCAGCAGCGGGGAGGGGGCGATTGAAGCTTTCTTT. This chain links TRBV4-1 with TRBJ1-1; 7 bases map to TRBD1. Germline loops: CDR1 MGHRA, CDR2 YSYEKL. The trim removed 5 bases at V and 7 bases at J, leaving 7 bases unmatched. The CDR3 loop spans 13 amino acids.

This chain connects TRBV20-1 to TRBJ2-7, with D unresolved. CDR1 DFQATT and CDR2 SNEGSKA come from the germline V gene (reference sequence). The CDR3 sequence is 12 residues long. Trimming shortened V by 4 bases and J by 3 bases, and 10 bases separated the two germline ends. This CDR3 is CSATDGYYEQYF. CDR3 nucleotide sequence: TGCAGTGCTACAGACGGCTACTACGAGCAGTACTTC.

This clonotype was seen more than once but under ten times. The genes are TRBV12-3 or TRBV12-4 and TRBJ2-1; D gene ambiguous. The V end was cut by 2 bases, the J end by 0 bases, with 8 bases between. The CDR3 loop spans 15 amino acids. CDR3 residues: CASSLSFRSYNEQFF. DNA of the CDR3: TGTGCCAGCAGTTTAAGTTTCCGCTCCTACAATGAGCAGTTCTTC.

This clonotype has only a few counts. The rearrangement uses TRBV25-1 and TRBJ2-3; tentatively, D is TRBD2 (6 bases). CDR3 length: 18 amino acids. Deletions cut 1 base from V and 3 bases from J, with 20 bases between. Germline V gene lookup returns CDR1 MGHDK and CDR2 SYGVNS. The CDR3: CASSELVASRGTTDTQYF. CDR3 sequence (DNA): TGTGCCAGCAGTGAATTAGTCGCGAGTCGGGGGACGACAGATACGCAGTATTTT.